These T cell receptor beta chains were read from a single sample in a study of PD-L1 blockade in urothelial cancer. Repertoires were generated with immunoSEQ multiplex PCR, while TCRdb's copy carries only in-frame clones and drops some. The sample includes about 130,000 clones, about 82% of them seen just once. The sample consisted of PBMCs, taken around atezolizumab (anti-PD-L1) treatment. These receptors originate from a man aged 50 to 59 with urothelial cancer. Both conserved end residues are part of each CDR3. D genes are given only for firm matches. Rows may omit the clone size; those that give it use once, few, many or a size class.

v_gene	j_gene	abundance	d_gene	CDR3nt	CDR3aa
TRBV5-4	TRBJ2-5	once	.	TGTGCCAGCACCTCCAACAAGTTCGAAGAGACCCAGTACTTC	CASTSNKFEETQYF
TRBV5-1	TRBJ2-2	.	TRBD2	TGCGCCAGCAGCTTGCGTCCTAGCGGGAACACCGGGGAGCTGTTTTTT	CASSLRPSGNTGELFF
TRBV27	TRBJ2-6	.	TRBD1	TGTGCCAGCAATTTTGACAGGGAATGGTCTGGGGCCAACGTCCTGACTTTC	CASNFDREWSGANVLTF
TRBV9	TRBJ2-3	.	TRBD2	TGTGCCAGCAGCGTAGTGGGCGGGAGGGCAGCAGATACGCAGTATTTT	CASSVVGGRAADTQYF
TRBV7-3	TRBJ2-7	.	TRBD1	TGTGCCAGCAGCTCGGGACAGATTTCAGGCGAGCAGTACTTC	CASSSGQISGEQYF
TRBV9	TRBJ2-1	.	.	TGTGCCAGCAGCGTAGGGCCCACACTGGGGCTAAATGAGCAGTTCTTC	CASSVGPTLGLNEQFF
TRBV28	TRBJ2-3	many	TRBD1	TGTGCCAGCAACCTTCCGAGGACAGGGCAGGGACTCACAGATACGCAGTATTTT	CASNLPRTGQGLTDTQYF
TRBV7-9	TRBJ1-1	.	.	TGTGCCAGCAGCTTACCGACAGAGTGGAACACTGAAGCTTTCTTT	CASSLPTEWNTEAFF
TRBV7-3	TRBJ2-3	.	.	TGTGCCAGCAGCTTAACGAAGGGGAGGCCAGATACGCAGTATTTT	CASSLTKGRPDTQYF
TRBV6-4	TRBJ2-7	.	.	TGTGCCAGCAACCTACAGGGAACCTACGAGCAGTACTTC	CASNLQGTYEQYF
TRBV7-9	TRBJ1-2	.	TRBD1	TGTGCCAGCAGCGTAGACAGGGGGAGGAGAGGTGGCTACACCTTC	CASSVDRGRRGGYTF
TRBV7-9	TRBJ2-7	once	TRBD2	TGTGCCAGCAGCTCGCTTAGCGGGAGACTCTACGAGCAGTACTTC	CASSSLSGRLYEQYF
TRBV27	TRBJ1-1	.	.	TGTGCCAGCAGTACCCGATCGGGGGGACCGGGCACTGAAGCTTTCTTT	CASSTRSGGPGTEAFF
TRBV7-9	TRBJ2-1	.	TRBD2	TGTGCCAGCAGCCCCCAGCGGGAGCCCTCCGGTGAGCAGTTCTTC	CASSPQREPSGEQFF